The clone carrying this T cell receptor (beta chain) was observed at least ten times. This sample is part of a study of blood T cell repertoires in COVID-19. About the study: The United States, Italy and Spain supplied acute and convalescent COVID-19 samples. The cDNA or gDNA used as material had been derived from T cells, B-cell-depleted T cells, or PBMCs.

Original processing methods: Quantification of nucleated cells was approximated via reference gene primer amplification. The protocol was immunoSEQ multiplex PCR, while the TCRdb copy is restricted to in-frame clones and leaves out a portion. V, J and clone size derive from that table, while D and trimming were established from the DNA sequence. The top ten hold 3% to 3.5% of the sample, which has 450,000 to 500,000 clones, roughly 88% seen once. Germline values: CDR1 SQVTM, CDR2 ANQGSEA. The CDR3 covers 14 residues. V trimming: 6 bases; J trimming: 0 bases; junction bases outside the gene matches: 4.

Source material: peripheral blood. This clonotype was sampled from a human donor in a cohort sampled during active COVID-19. The V and J genes are TRBV29-1 and TRBJ1-3, with TRBD1 identical over 8 bases. CDR3 protein: CSVAGTGSGNTIYF. The CDR3 DNA follows: TGCAGCGTAGCCGGGACAGGCTCTGGAAACACCATATATTTT. The whole variable domain, remainder taken from reference TRBV29-1 and TRBJ1-3, is SAVISQKPSRDICQRGTSLTIQCQVDSQVTMMFWYRQQPGQSLTLIATANQGSEATYESGFVIDKFPISRPNLTFSTLTVSNMSPEDSSIYLCSVAGTGSGNTIYFGEGSWLTVV.